One T cell receptor beta chain is described in this entry. Its matching antigen is unknown. The length of the CDR3 is 13 residues. The ends lost 6 bases at V and 5 bases at J; junction bases unmatched: 3. The germline V gene has CDR1 MNHEY and CDR2 SVGAGI. MiXCR, run by TCRdb on the 5' RACE reads, gives a single entry per CDR3 protein. The sample comprises around 340,000 distinct CDR3 sequences, 15% of which are singletons, and 20% to 25% rests with the top ten. This record belongs to a study of T-cell memory formation after mild COVID-19. Broader study findings: The SARS-CoV-2 specificity of second-wave clones reaching peak at day 37 remained unverified.

V gene TRBV6-5 combines with J gene TRBJ2-3, with 9 bases matching TRBD2. The sample taken for sequencing was PBMCs or a T cell subset sorted from them (not recorded which). The sequence derives from a man aged 18 to 30 who had mild COVID-19 (a few samples of this study predate the infection). Cell type and time point are not known. The CDR3 loop reads CASRGTSLDTQYF. CDR3 coding DNA: TGTGCCAGCAGGGGGACTAGCTTAGATACGCAGTATTTT.